This TCR beta chain was captured by sequencing in a study of neurological immune-mediated disorders. 5'RACE with 10-nucleotide random UMIs produced the cDNA. TCRdb reanalysed the 5' RACE reads using MiXCR and keeps one entry per CDR3 protein. The sample lists about 57,000 distinct CDR3 sequences, over 9.5% occurring once. Study outcomes and limitations: No sharing of CDR3 amino acid sequences was observed among expanded clones across subjects, suggesting private repertoires in all groups.

PBMCs stored at -80 C, 2 million in total, were the source of the unsorted libraries. Germline CDR1 reads MNHEY; CDR2 reads SMNVEV (reference sequence). The CDR3 contains 17 residues. Trimming took 5 bases from V and 1 from J; bases not matched to a gene: 11. This clonotype has ten or more counts. Its antigen is undetermined. The chain has TRBV27 and TRBJ2-1; TRBD2 agrees at 7 bases. The TCR comes from a woman in her sixties with HTLV-1-associated myelopathy (HAM/TSP). The sample consisted of PBMCs. CDR3 sequence reads: CASSISVIAGSYNEQFF. For the CDR3, the DNA is TGTGCCAGCAGTATCTCCGTTATAGCGGGTTCCTACAATGAGCAGTTCTTC.